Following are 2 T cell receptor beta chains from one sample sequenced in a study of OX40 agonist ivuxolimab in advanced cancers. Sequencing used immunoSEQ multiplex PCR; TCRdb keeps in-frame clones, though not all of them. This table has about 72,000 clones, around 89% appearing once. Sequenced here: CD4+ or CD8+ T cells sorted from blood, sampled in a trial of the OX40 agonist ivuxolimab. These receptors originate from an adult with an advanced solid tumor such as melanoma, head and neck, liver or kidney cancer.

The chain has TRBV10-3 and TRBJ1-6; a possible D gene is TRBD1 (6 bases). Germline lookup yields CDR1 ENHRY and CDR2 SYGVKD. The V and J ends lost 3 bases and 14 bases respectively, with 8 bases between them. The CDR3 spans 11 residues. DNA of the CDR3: TGTGCCATCAGTGATAGGGGGGCCCTCCACTTT. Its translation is CAISDRGALHF.

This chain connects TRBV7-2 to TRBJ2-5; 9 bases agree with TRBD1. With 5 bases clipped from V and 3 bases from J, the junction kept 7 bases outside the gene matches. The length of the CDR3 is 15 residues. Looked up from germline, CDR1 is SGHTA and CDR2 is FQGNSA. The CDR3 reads CASSIGTGQKETQYF. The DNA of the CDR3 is TGTGCCAGCAGCATAGGGACAGGGCAAAAAGAGACCCAGTACTTC.